This TCR beta chain was identified in a study of blood T cell repertoires in COVID-19. About the research overall: From T cells, B-cell-depleted T cells, or PBMCs came the material, which was cDNA or gDNA.

CDR1 and CDR2 (germline): SGHAT, FQNNGV. The CDR3 has 16 amino acids. V lost 4 bases and J lost 5; bases outside the gene matches: 6. Per the original data handling: Estimation of nucleated cell counts was performed using reference gene primer amplification. Method: immunoSEQ multiplex PCR; TCRdb's copy keeps in-frame clones and lacks some. The DNA was the basis for D and trimming; V, J and clone size are from that table. The sample lists some 260,000 clones; 75% to 90% were seen once. This chain connects TRBV11-2 to TRBJ2-5; 14 bases are shared with TRBD2. What was sequenced was PBMCs or T cells enriched from blood (not recorded which). The TCR comes from a woman in her 30s with acute COVID-19. In DNA, the CDR3 is TGTGCCAGCAGCTCCTGGACTAGCGGGGGGCAGGAGACCCAGTACTTC. Its translation: CASSSWTSGGQETQYF. Full variable domain (outside the CDR3, taken from reference TRBV11-2 and TRBJ2-5): EAGVAQSPRYKIIEKRQSVAFWCNPISGHATLYWYQQILGQGPKLLIQFQNNGVVDDSQLPKDRFSAERLKGVDSTLKIQPAKLEDSAVYLCASSSWTSGGQETQYFGPGTRLLVL.